This entry is about one T cell receptor (beta chain). The sample comes from a study of blood T cell repertoires in COVID-19. Whole-study context: Acute-phase and convalescent COVID-19 samples originated in the United States, Italy and Spain. The cDNA or gDNA used as material had been derived from T cells, B-cell-depleted T cells, or PBMCs.

Authors' data handling: Amplification with reference gene primers provided the estimates of nucleated cell counts. The data were produced by immunoSEQ multiplex PCR, yet TCRdb's version contains in-frame clones alone and is incomplete. The D gene and trimming were derived from the DNA, and the V and J assignments and clone size from that table. The sample yields about 130,000 clones, approximately 81% seen once. Sequenced sample: peripheral blood. This TCR was sampled from a woman aged 45-65 years with acute or convalescent COVID-19.

The CDR3 sequence: CASSLKGASNTEAFF. The CDR3 DNA is TGTGCCAGCAGTCTCAAAGGGGCGTCGAACACTGAAGCTTTCTTT. The J gene is TRBJ1-1, the V gene TRBV27, with D perhaps matching TRBD1 (5 bases). Trimming shortened V by 5 bases and J by 1 base, and 14 bases separated the two germline ends. This CDR3 is built from 15 residues. Germline CDR1 and CDR2: MNHEY and SMNVEV (reference sequence).